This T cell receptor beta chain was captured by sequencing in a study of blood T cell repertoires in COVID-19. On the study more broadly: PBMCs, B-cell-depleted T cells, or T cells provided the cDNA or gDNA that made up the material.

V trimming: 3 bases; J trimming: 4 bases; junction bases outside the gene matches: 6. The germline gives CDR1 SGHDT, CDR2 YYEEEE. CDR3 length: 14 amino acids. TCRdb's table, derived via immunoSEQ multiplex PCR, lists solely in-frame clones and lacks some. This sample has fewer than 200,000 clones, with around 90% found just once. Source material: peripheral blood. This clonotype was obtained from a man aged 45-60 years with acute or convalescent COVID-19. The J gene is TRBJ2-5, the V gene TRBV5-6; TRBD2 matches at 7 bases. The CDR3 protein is CASSWGRDGETQYF. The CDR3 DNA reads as TGTGCCAGCAGCTGGGGGAGGGATGGAGAGACCCAGTACTTC.